The present entry profiles one T cell receptor (beta chain) with its context. This sample is part of a study of blood T cell repertoires in COVID-19. Study overall: In each case, the material was cDNA or gDNA derived from T cells, B-cell-depleted T cells, or PBMCs.

Repertoires were generated with immunoSEQ multiplex PCR, while TCRdb's copy carries only in-frame clones and drops some. Found here are 130,000 to 150,000 clones, 84% of them singletons; the top ten hold more than 4.5%. Germline CDR1 and CDR2: SQVTM and ANQGSEA. The CDR3 sequence is 14 residues long. V shed 7 bases and J 0 bases; nucleotides not matched to a gene: 7. The rearrangement uses TRBV29-1 and TRBJ1-1; 8 nucleotides align to TRBD1. The source is a woman aged 50 to 65 who had been exposed to COVID-19. The sample comprised PBMCs or T cells enriched from blood (not recorded which). CDR3 bases: TGCAGCGCCAGACAGGGGAGATTGAACACTGAAGCTTTCTTT. This codes for CSARQGRLNTEAFF.